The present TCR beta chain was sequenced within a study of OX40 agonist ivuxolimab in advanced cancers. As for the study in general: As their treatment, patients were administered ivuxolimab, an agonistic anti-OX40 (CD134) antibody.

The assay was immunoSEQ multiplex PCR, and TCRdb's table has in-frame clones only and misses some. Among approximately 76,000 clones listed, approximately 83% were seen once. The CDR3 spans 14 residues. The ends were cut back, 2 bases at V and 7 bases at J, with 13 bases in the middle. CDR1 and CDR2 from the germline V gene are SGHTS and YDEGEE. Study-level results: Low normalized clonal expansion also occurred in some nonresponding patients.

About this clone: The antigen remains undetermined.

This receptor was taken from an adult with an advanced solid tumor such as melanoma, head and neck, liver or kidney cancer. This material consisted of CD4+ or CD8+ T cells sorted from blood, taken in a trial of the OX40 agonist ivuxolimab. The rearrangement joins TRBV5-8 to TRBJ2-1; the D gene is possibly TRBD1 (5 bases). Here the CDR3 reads CASSLQTDPNEQFF. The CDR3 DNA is TGTGCCAGCAGCTTACAGACAGATCCGAATGAGCAGTTCTTC.